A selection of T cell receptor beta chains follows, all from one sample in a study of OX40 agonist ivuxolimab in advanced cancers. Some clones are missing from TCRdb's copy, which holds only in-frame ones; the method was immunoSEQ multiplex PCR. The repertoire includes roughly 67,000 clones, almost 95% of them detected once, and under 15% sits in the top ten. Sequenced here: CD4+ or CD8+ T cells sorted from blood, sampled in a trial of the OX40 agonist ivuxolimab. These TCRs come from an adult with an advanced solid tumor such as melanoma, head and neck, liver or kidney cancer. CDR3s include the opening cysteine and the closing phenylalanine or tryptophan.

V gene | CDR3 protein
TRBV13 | CASSLLISNEKLFF
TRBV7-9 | CASSLGERAFF
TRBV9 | CASSVLGVPYNSPLHF
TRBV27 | CASAMEGLNTEAFF
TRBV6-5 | CASSLPGGELFF
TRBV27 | CASSPRTGFEAFF
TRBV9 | CASSVGGVHTEAFF
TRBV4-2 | CASSQDLQGRQPQHF
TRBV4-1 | CASSQGYGNTEAFF
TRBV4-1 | CASSQEAGTGVYEQYF
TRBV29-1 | CSVEEQGVKNYGYTF
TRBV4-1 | CASSHSGTSTDTQYF
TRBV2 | CASSRDGSAGYTF
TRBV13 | CASSPPVGDTGELFF
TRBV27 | CASSSSPAGVNEQYF
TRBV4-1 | CASSQHPRGDTQYF
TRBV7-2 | CASSLSSNTEAFF